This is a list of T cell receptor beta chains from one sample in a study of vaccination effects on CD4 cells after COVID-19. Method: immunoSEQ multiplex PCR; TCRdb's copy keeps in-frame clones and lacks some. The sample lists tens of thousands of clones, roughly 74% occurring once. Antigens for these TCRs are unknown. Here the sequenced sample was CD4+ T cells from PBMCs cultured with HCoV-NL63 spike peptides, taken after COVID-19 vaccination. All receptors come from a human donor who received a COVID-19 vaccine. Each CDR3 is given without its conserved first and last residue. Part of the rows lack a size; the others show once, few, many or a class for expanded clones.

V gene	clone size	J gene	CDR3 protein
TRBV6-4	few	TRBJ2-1	ASSRGLASYNEQF
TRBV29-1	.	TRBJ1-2	SVVGVGGYT
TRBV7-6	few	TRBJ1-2	ASSLTYRTGVGGYT
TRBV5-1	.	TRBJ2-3	ASRIAGVSTDTQY
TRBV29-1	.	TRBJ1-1	SVDMNTEAF
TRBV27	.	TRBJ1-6	ASRLTGQLNSPLH
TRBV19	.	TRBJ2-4	ASSYMAAGGYGNIQY
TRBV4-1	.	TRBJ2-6	ASSQAWNSGANVLT
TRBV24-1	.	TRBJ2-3	ATSDLVVAGGQDTQY
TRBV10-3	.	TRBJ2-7	AISEFGRGNSYEQY
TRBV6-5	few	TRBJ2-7	ASSWDRGYEQY
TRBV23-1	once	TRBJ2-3	ASSPRAPGPTDTQY
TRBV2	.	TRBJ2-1	ASNPGPSSYNEQF
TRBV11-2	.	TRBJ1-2	ASSLDRDYGYT